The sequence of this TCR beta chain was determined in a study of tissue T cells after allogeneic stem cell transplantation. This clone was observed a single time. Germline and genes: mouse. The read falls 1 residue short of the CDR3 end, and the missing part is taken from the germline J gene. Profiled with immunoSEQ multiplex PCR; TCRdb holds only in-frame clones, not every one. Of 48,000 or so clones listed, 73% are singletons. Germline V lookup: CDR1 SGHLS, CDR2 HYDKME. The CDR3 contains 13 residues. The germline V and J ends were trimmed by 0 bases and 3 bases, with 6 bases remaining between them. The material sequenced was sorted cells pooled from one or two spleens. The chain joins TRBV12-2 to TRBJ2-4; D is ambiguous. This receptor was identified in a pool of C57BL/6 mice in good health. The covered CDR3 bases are TGTGCCAGCTCTCTCGGGCAGCAAAACACCTTGTAC. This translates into CASSLGQQNTLY. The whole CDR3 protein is CASSLGQQNTLYF. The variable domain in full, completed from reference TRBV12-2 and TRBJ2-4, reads NSGVVQSPRYIIKGKGERSILKCIPISGHLSVAWYQQTQGQELKFFIQHYDKMERDKGNLPSRFSVQQFDDYHSEMNMSALELEDSAVYFCASSLGQQNTLYFGAGTRLSVL.